These 17 T cell receptor beta chains came from one sample sequenced in a study of blood T cell repertoires in COVID-19. Some clones are missing from TCRdb's copy, which holds only in-frame ones; the method was immunoSEQ multiplex PCR. The repertoire holds 350,000 to 450,000 clones, with about nine tenths as singletons. Sequenced input: PBMCs or T cells enriched from blood (not recorded which). The receptors shown here come from a woman aged 40 to 50 who had been exposed to COVID-19.

The chain carries TRBV19 and TRBJ1-1; perhaps TRBD1 as D (5 bases). CDR3 length: 13 residues. V was trimmed by 10 bases and J by 0 bases, leaving 12 bases between them. Per germline, CDR1 LNHDA and CDR2 SQIVND (reference sequence). CDR3 loop: CATQGLLNTEAFF. The CDR3 DNA reads as TGTGCCACGCAGGGACTATTGAACACTGAAGCTTTCTTT.

This chain links TRBV6-5 with TRBJ1-2; TRBD1 agrees at 10 bases. The J segment lost 7 bases and the V segment lost 8 bases, leaving 7 bases of the junction unmatched. The CDR3 is 13 residues long. Germline lookup yields CDR1 MNHEY and CDR2 SVGAGI. The CDR3 sequence: CASGDRGPAGYTF. CDR3 in DNA: TGTGCCAGCGGGGACAGGGGCCCGGCTGGCTACACCTTC.

This clone was seen a single time. The CDR3 reads CASSLASGGPYNEQFF. CDR3 coding DNA: TGTGCCAGCAGCTTGGCTAGCGGGGGACCCTACAATGAGCAGTTCTTC. The chain recombines TRBV7-3 with TRBJ2-1; 10 bases match TRBD2. Germline CDR1 SGHTA, CDR2 FQGTGA. The CDR3 is 16 amino acids. V gave up 3 bases and J gave up 2 bases; unmatched junction bases: 4.

The J gene is TRBJ2-7, the V gene TRBV19; D may be TRBD2 (7 bases). CDR3 size: 14 residues. CDR1 is LNHDA, CDR2 SQIVND, per germline (reference sequence). Trimming removed 5 bases at V and 1 base at J, with 12 bases between. CDR3 sequence reads: CASSEQGGSYEQYF. The DNA of the CDR3 is TGTGCCAGTAGTGAACAGGGAGGGTCCTACGAGCAGTACTTC.

The chain joins TRBV2 to TRBJ1-2; the match to TRBD1 covers 7 bases. This CDR3 contains 12 residues. Per the germline V gene, CDR1 is SNHLY and CDR2 is FYNNEI. V was clipped by 6 bases and J by 12 bases; unmatched bases: 10. The CDR3 is CASSESRQGHTF. In DNA form, the CDR3 reads TGTGCCAGCAGCGAGTCCCGACAGGGCCACACCTTC.

V is TRBV7-2 and J is TRBJ1-2; D gene uncertain. This CDR3 comprises 15 residues. V dropped 1 base and J dropped 1 base, with 10 bases sitting between them. Germline CDR1 SGHTA, CDR2 FQGNSA. CDR3 in amino acids: CASSLDPEINYGYTF. Here the CDR3 DNA reads TGTGCCAGCAGCTTAGATCCGGAGATTAACTATGGCTACACCTTC.

The chain carries TRBV7-2 and TRBJ2-1; 14 bases are a match to TRBD2. The CDR3 is made up of 14 amino acids. V trimming: 4 bases; J trimming: 9 bases; junction bases outside the gene matches: 2. Looked up from germline, CDR1 is SGHTA and CDR2 is FQGNSA. The CDR3 sequence is CASSSGLAGVEQFF. CDR3 DNA sequence: TGTGCCAGCAGCTCGGGACTAGCGGGAGTTGAGCAGTTCTTC. Filled out from reference TRBV7-2 and TRBJ2-1, the complete variable domain reads GAGVSQSPSNKVTEKGKDVELRCDPISGHTALYWYRQSLGQGLEFLIYFQGNSAPDKSGLPSDRFSAERTGGSVSTLTIQRTQQEDSAVYLCASSSGLAGVEQFFGPGTRLTVL.

The genes are TRBV15 and TRBJ2-7; TRBD1 matches 9 bases. Germline V gene lookup returns CDR1 LNHNV and CDR2 YYDKDF (reference sequence). The V gene end was trimmed by 0 bases and the J gene end by 3 bases; junction bases not matched to a gene: 3. The CDR3 runs to 15 residues. The CDR3 loop is CATSRDLDRGYEQYF. The CDR3 DNA sequence: TGTGCCACCAGCAGAGATTTGGACAGGGGCTACGAGCAGTACTTC. Complete variable domain (other parts from reference TRBV15 and TRBJ2-7): DAMVIQNPRYQVTQFGKPVTLSCSQTLNHNVMYWYQQKSSQAPKLLFHYYDKDFNNEADTPDNFQSRRPNTSFCFLDIRSPGLGDTAMYLCATSRDLDRGYEQYFGPGTRLTVT.

This chain links TRBV19 with TRBJ1-5; 7 bases are shared with TRBD1. The V segment lost 6 bases and the J segment 5 bases; nucleotides outside the gene matches: 16. Germline CDR1 LNHDA, CDR2 SQIVND (reference sequence). The length of the CDR3 is 17 residues. Here the CDR3 reads CASSIRQGLGGDQPQHF. DNA of the CDR3: TGTGCCAGTAGCATTCGACAGGGATTAGGAGGGGATCAGCCCCAGCATTTT. The complete variable domain, with remaining parts taken from reference TRBV19 and TRBJ1-5, reads DGGITQSPKYLFRKEGQNVTLSCEQNLNHDAMYWYRQDPGQGLRLIYYSQIVNDFQKGDIAEGYSVSREKKESFPLTVTSAQKNPTAFYLCASSIRQGLGGDQPQHFGDGTRLSIL.

At least ten counts were recorded for this clone. The chain carries TRBV25-1 and TRBJ1-6, with 9 positions matching TRBD1. The junction had 7 bases not matched to a gene; V was cut back by 7 bases and J by 6 bases. This CDR3 region has 15 residues. Germline lookup yields CDR1 MGHDK and CDR2 SYGVNS. This chain's CDR3 is CASNSPGQGNSPLHF. CDR3 nucleotides: TGTGCCAGCAACTCCCCGGGACAGGGTAATTCACCCCTCCACTTT.

This chain joins TRBV19 and TRBJ1-4; no definite D call. V was cut by 4 bases and J by 0 bases, with 9 bases left in between. CDR3 length: 15 residues. Germline CDR1 LNHDA, CDR2 SQIVND (reference sequence). CDR3 coding DNA: TGTGCCAGTAGTACCCTCTTTTCAACTAATGAAAAACTGTTTTTT. Residues: CASSTLFSTNEKLFF. Full variable domain (rest looked up from reference TRBV19 and TRBJ1-4): DGGITQSPKYLFRKEGQNVTLSCEQNLNHDAMYWYRQDPGQGLRLIYYSQIVNDFQKGDIAEGYSVSREKKESFPLTVTSAQKNPTAFYLCASSTLFSTNEKLFFGSGTQLSVL.

This clone was detected many times. J is TRBJ2-2 and V is TRBV4-2; a weak D match, TRBD2 (5 bases). CDR3 length: 14 residues. Looked up from germline, CDR1 is LGHNA and CDR2 is YNFKEQ. The V end lost 1 base, the J end lost 5 bases, and 8 bases lay between the germline ends. The CDR3 bases are TGTGCCAGCAGCCAAGGGACTGAGACCGGGGAGCTGTTTTTT. This gives the protein CASSQGTETGELFF.

This chain connects TRBV4-3 to TRBJ2-1; D remains unclear. Trimming stripped 0 bases from V and 4 bases from J, with 10 bases between. Germline V gene lookup returns CDR1 LGHNA and CDR2 YSLEER. The CDR3 loop spans 15 amino acids. The CDR3 protein is CASSQDKTQYNEQFF. CDR3 nucleotide sequence: TGCGCCAGCAGCCAAGATAAGACACAGTACAATGAGCAGTTCTTC.

The V gene is TRBV6-2 or TRBV6-3, the J gene TRBJ1-5; 8 positions agree with TRBD1. The CDR3 totals 15 residues. Germline V gives CDR1 MNHEY, CDR2 SVGEGT. Trimming removed 2 bases from V and 5 bases from J; junction bases left unmatched: 5. The CDR3 nucleotides are TGTGCCAGCAGTTACCGGACAGGGAGGTATCAGCCCCAGCATTTT. Protein: CASSYRTGRYQPQHF.

The rearrangement joins TRBV5-1 to TRBJ2-5, with 7 bases lining up with TRBD2. CDR3 length equals 15 residues. The germline gives CDR1 SGHRS, CDR2 YFSETQ. V lost 0 bases and J lost 5; bases outside the gene matches: 7. The CDR3 sequence: CASSLVPGGRETQYF. The CDR3 DNA follows: TGCGCCAGCAGCTTGGTTCCGGGGGGAAGGGAGACCCAGTACTTC.

V and J are TRBV2 and TRBJ1-4; 9 nucleotides align to TRBD1. The germline gives CDR1 SNHLY, CDR2 FYNNEI. J gave up 3 bases and V 7 bases, and 6 bases lay outside the gene matches. CDR3 length: 15 residues. CDR3 coding DNA: TGTGCCAGCAACCGGGACAGGGAACCTAATGAAAAACTGTTTTTT. Translating it yields CASNRDREPNEKLFF.

In its sample, this clone was seen once. The chain employs TRBV5-1 and TRBJ2-3; TRBD2 agrees at 8 bases. The trim removed 2 bases at V and 0 bases at J, leaving 2 bases unmatched. Germline CDR1 and CDR2: SGHRS and YFSETQ. The length of the CDR3 is 15 residues. The CDR3 nucleotides read TGCGCCAGCAGCTTACAGCGGGGGAGCACAGATACGCAGTATTTT. This encodes CASSLQRGSTDTQYF.